The 25 T cell receptor beta chains below come from one sample, sequenced in a study of blood T cell repertoires in COVID-19. The table came from immunoSEQ multiplex PCR; TCRdb's copy has only in-frame clones and leaves some out. This table holds about 87,000 clones, around 87% found once. Sequencing was done on a sample of peripheral blood. The receptors originated from a human donor with acute or convalescent COVID-19. The donor label of this sample is uncertain.

The chain uses TRBV6-1 and TRBJ2-3; TRBD1 aligns across 8 bases. The CDR3 loop spans 15 amino acids. V trimming: 6 bases; J trimming: 1 base; junction bases outside the gene matches: 6. Germline V gene data show CDR1 as MNHNS and CDR2 as SASEGT. Written as DNA, the CDR3 is TGTGCCAGCAGACCCCAGGGGGCCGGCACAGATACGCAGTATTTT. Translating gives CASRPQGAGTDTQYF.

This chain links TRBV6-5 with TRBJ2-2; 9 positions agree with TRBD2. Germline V lookup: CDR1 MNHEY, CDR2 SVGAGI. CDR3 length equals 16 residues. With 2 bases clipped from V and 3 bases from J, the junction kept 4 bases outside the gene matches. As DNA, the CDR3 is TGTGCCAGCAGTTACACTAGCGGGTCATACACCGGGGAGCTGTTTTTT. This translates into CASSYTSGSYTGELFF.

The chain is built from TRBV9 and TRBJ2-3; D uncertain. Deletions cut 0 bases from V and 4 bases from J, with 9 bases between. Germline values: CDR1 SGDLS, CDR2 YYNGEE. CDR3 length equals 14 residues. CDR3 in amino acids: CASSVGPTADTQYF. CDR3 bases: TGTGCCAGCAGCGTAGGCCCCACAGCAGATACGCAGTATTTT.

The V and J genes are TRBV28 and TRBJ1-4; D gene uncertain. Trimming left V 3 bases short and J 8 bases short, with 16 bases between. The germline V gene encodes CDR1 MDHEN and CDR2 SYDVKM. CDR3 length equals 15 residues. The CDR3 is CASSLTMPTREKLFF. The CDR3 DNA reads as TGTGCCAGCAGTTTGACAATGCCTACTAGGGAAAAACTGTTTTTT.

This chain connects TRBV18 to TRBJ1-1; 7 positions match TRBD1. Germline V gene data show CDR1 as KGHSH and CDR2 as LQKENI. The CDR3 extends over 14 amino acids. The J segment lost 4 bases and the V segment lost 3 bases, leaving 5 bases of the junction unmatched. The CDR3 loop is CASSPDRSRTEAFF. CDR3 sequence (DNA): TGTGCCAGCTCACCGGACAGGAGCCGCACTGAAGCTTTCTTT.

J is TRBJ1-2 and V is TRBV5-6; 7 nucleotides match TRBD1. V was pared by 4 bases and J by 4 bases, with 16 bases of the junction left unmatched. This CDR3 is built from 17 residues. CDR1 is SGHDT, CDR2 YYEEEE, per germline. CDR3 DNA sequence: TGTGCCAGCAGCCGCAGTGGGTGGGGCGACAGGGCCTATGGCTACACCTTC. This translates into CASSRSGWGDRAYGYTF.

This chain joins TRBV3-1 (or the pseudogene TRBV3-2) and TRBJ1-6, with D unresolved. The V gene lost 6 bases and the J gene lost 5 bases, with 11 bases spanning the gap. Germline CDR1 is LGHDT and CDR2 is YNNKEL (reference sequence). The CDR3 extends over 14 amino acids. CDR3 sequence: CASSLSNNNSPLHF. The DNA of the CDR3 is TGTGCCAGCAGTCTATCCAATAATAATTCACCCCTCCACTTT.

This clone was counted between two and nine times. The gene calls are TRBV14 and TRBJ1-4; D is ambiguous. V was trimmed by 3 bases and J by 11 bases, leaving 13 bases between them. Germline V lookup: CDR1 SGHDN, CDR2 FVKESK. This CDR3 is built from 13 residues. The CDR3 DNA reads as TGTGCCAGCAGCCATCAGGCGCGGGCGAAACTGTTTTTT. As protein: CASSHQARAKLFF.

The chain has TRBV19 and TRBJ1-1; the match to TRBD1 covers 7 bases. Germline values: CDR1 LNHDA, CDR2 SQIVND (reference sequence). This CDR3 region has 17 residues. The V gene end was trimmed by 5 bases and the J gene end by 4 bases; junction bases not matched to a gene: 16. The CDR3 reads CASSPRQGGGLGTEAFF. The CDR3 DNA sequence: TGTGCCAGTAGTCCTCGACAGGGTGGAGGGCTAGGCACTGAAGCTTTCTTT.

This chain joins TRBV19 and TRBJ2-5, with D possibly matching TRBD1 (5 bases). The CDR3 covers 15 residues. The germline V and J ends were trimmed by 0 bases and 2 bases, with 10 bases remaining between them. The V gene's germline CDR1 is LNHDA and CDR2 SQIVND (reference sequence). The CDR3 DNA reads as TGTGCCAGTAGTATAGAAGGTCAGGGTCAAGAGACCCAGTACTTC. Translated, it gives CASSIEGQGQETQYF.

The rearrangement links TRBV29-1 to TRBJ1-2, with no clear D. Germline values: CDR1 SQVTM, CDR2 ANQGSEA. Trimming pared 0 bases from V and 4 bases from J, leaving 9 bases between. The CDR3 has 13 amino acids. In DNA, the CDR3 is TGCAGCGTTGAAGACCGGAGTTCCTATGGCTACACCTTC. The encoded protein is CSVEDRSSYGYTF.

The V and J genes are TRBV7-9 and TRBJ1-2, with unresolved D. In germline, CDR1 is SEHNR, CDR2 FQNEAQ (reference sequence). The ends were cut back, 2 bases at V and 8 bases at J, with 12 bases in the middle. The CDR3 consists of 13 residues. The DNA of the CDR3 is TGTGCCAGCAGCTTATTTCATGGAGACGGCTACACCTTC. Amino acid sequence: CASSLFHGDGYTF.

V usage is TRBV5-6 and J usage is TRBJ2-7; a possible D gene is TRBD1 (6 bases). Per germline, CDR1 SGHDT and CDR2 YYEEEE. V was trimmed by 4 bases and J by 2 bases, leaving 16 bases between them. CDR3 length: 15 residues. The CDR3 DNA is TGTGCCAGCAGCGCCCCCCTGGGGGCCCCCTACGAGCAGTACTTC. It yields the protein CASSAPLGAPYEQYF.

The CDR3: CASTDTGQETQYF. The CDR3 nucleotides read TGTGCCAGTACAGACACAGGACAAGAGACCCAGTACTTC. The chain couples TRBV19 to TRBJ2-5, with D maybe TRBD1 (5 bases). Per the germline V gene, CDR1 is LNHDA and CDR2 is SQIVND (reference sequence). V lost 7 bases and J 2 bases, leaving 11 bases between the germline ends. This CDR3 is built from 13 residues.

The chain employs TRBV2 and TRBJ2-7, with no clear D. V was shortened by 8 bases and J by 7 bases, with 15 bases between the two germline ends. Germline values: CDR1 SNHLY, CDR2 FYNNEI. The CDR3 is made up of 12 amino acids. The CDR3 nucleotides read TGTGCCAGCGGTCTATCAGTAGCTGAGCAGTACTTC. Protein sequence: CASGLSVAEQYF.

This clone turned up a few times. J is TRBJ2-2 and V is TRBV19; TRBD2 aligns across 14 bases. After removal of 7 bases from V and 4 bases from J, the junction contained 5 bases not matched to a gene. Germline V gene sequence: CDR1 LNHDA, CDR2 SQIVND (reference sequence). This CDR3 has 16 residues. The CDR3 region is CASTQGLAGATGELFF. The CDR3 bases are TGTGCCAGTACCCAGGGACTAGCGGGGGCCACCGGGGAGCTGTTTTTT.

This chain uses TRBV19 with TRBJ1-4; D might be TRBD1 (5 bases). The CDR3 runs to 15 residues. CDR1 and CDR2 (germline): LNHDA, SQIVND (reference sequence). The germline V and J ends were trimmed by 7 bases and 7 bases, with 19 bases remaining between them. CDR3 region: CASMNGRRGGEKLFF. DNA of the CDR3: TGTGCCAGTATGAACGGGAGAAGGGGCGGTGAAAAACTGTTTTTT. The variable domain in full, with the rest retrieved from reference TRBV19 and TRBJ1-4, is DGGITQSPKYLFRKEGQNVTLSCEQNLNHDAMYWYRQDPGQGLRLIYYSQIVNDFQKGDIAEGYSVSREKKESFPLTVTSAQKNPTAFYLCASMNGRRGGEKLFFGSGTQLSVL.

The chain couples TRBV11-2 to TRBJ1-2; a possible D gene is TRBD1 (5 bases). The CDR3 runs to 13 residues. V was pared by 5 bases and J by 7 bases, with 14 bases between. The V gene's germline CDR1 is SGHAT and CDR2 FQNNGV. The CDR3 DNA sequence: TGTGCCAGCAGCCCCGGGACTGGCACTGGCTACACCTTC. Encoded protein: CASSPGTGTGYTF.

V is TRBV5-6 and J is TRBJ1-2; TRBD1 aligns across 7 bases. The CDR3 is 14 amino acids. V trimming: 0 bases; J trimming: 4 bases; junction bases outside the gene matches: 3. Germline CDR1 SGHDT, CDR2 YYEEEE. The CDR3 bases are TGTGCCAGCAGCTTGGGAGGGGGCGGCTATGGCTACACCTTC. Its protein is CASSLGGGGYGYTF.

CDR3 in DNA: TGTGCCAGCAGTCAGAGTAGGACTAGCCTATACGAGCAGTACTTC. Protein product: CASSQSRTSLYEQYF. V and J are TRBV6-5 and TRBJ2-7; TRBD2 matches at 8 bases. This CDR3 is 15 amino acids long. With 5 bases clipped from V and 4 bases from J, the junction kept 10 bases outside the gene matches. Germline CDR1 and CDR2: MNHEY and SVGAGI.

In its sample, this clone was seen once. This chain joins TRBV19 and TRBJ1-1; D is perhaps TRBD1 (5 bases). From germline, CDR1 is LNHDA and CDR2 SQIVND (reference sequence). With 5 bases removed from V and 5 bases from J, the gap between germline ends came to 9 bases. The CDR3 totals 12 residues. The CDR3: CASSARGTEAFF. In DNA, the CDR3 is TGTGCCAGTAGTGCCCGGGGGACTGAAGCTTTCTTT. The full variable domain, completed using reference TRBV19 and TRBJ1-1, is DGGITQSPKYLFRKEGQNVTLSCEQNLNHDAMYWYRQDPGQGLRLIYYSQIVNDFQKGDIAEGYSVSREKKESFPLTVTSAQKNPTAFYLCASSARGTEAFFGQGTRLTVV.

The rearrangement links TRBV19 to TRBJ2-2; 7 positions match TRBD1. This CDR3 has 15 amino acids. Germline CDR1 LNHDA, CDR2 SQIVND (reference sequence). V shed 1 base, J shed 6 bases, and the junction held 5 bases outside the gene matches. The CDR3 coding sequence is TGTGCCAGTAGTATAGGGACAGGAAGCCCCGGGGAGCTGTTTTTT. It translates to CASSIGTGSPGELFF.

This clone was picked up a small number of times. The chain couples TRBV28 to TRBJ1-2; 7 bases agree with TRBD1. The CDR3 is 14 amino acids. Germline assignment: CDR1 MDHEN and CDR2 SYDVKM. Trimming removed 2 bases from V and 4 bases from J; junction bases left unmatched: 4. As DNA, the CDR3 is TGTGCCAGCAGTTTACCCGGGACAGTCTATGGCTACACCTTC. This translates into CASSLPGTVYGYTF.

V is TRBV7-6 and J is TRBJ2-5; D ambiguous. Germline V lookup: CDR1 SGHVS, CDR2 FNYEAQ. Trimming pared 10 bases from V and 5 bases from J, leaving 8 bases between. This CDR3 is built from 10 residues. CDR3 DNA sequence: TGTGCCATTCTCGGGGAGACCCAGTACTTC. Its translation is CAILGETQYF. Filled out from reference TRBV7-6 and TRBJ2-5, the complete variable domain reads GAGVSQSPRYKVTKRGQDVALRCDPISGHVSLYWYRQALGQGPEFLTYFNYEAQQDKSGLPNDRFSAERPEGSISTLTIQRTEQRDSAMYRCAILGETQYFGPGTRLLVL.

The chain recombines TRBV7-2 with TRBJ1-2; a possible D gene is TRBD1 (6 bases). V shed 4 bases and J shed 4 bases, with 22 bases lying between them. The CDR3 is 17 residues long. The germline CDR1 and CDR2 sequences are SGHTA and FQGNSA. CDR3 nucleotide sequence: TGTGCCAGCAGCTCCGATCCGGACAGCTCTAAGGTCTATGGCTACACCTTC. Protein: CASSSDPDSSKVYGYTF.